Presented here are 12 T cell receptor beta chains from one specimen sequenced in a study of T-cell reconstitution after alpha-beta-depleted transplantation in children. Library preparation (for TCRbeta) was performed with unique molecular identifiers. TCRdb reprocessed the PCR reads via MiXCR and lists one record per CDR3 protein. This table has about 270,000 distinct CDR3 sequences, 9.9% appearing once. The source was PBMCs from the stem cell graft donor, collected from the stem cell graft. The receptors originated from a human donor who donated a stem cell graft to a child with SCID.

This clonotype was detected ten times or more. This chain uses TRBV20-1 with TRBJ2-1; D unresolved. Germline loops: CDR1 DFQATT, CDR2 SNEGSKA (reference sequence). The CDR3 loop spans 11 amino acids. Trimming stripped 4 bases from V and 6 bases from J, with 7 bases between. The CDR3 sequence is CSAIDSNEQFF. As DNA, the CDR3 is TGCAGTGCTATAGACTCCAATGAGCAGTTCTTC.

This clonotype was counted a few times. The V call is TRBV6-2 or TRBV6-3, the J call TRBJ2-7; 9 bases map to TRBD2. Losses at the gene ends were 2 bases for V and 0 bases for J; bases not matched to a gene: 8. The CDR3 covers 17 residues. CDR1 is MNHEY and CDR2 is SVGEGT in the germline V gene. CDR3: CASSYGLAGRNSYEQYF. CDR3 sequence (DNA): TGTGCCAGCAGTTACGGGCTAGCGGGGAGAAACTCCTACGAGCAGTACTTC.

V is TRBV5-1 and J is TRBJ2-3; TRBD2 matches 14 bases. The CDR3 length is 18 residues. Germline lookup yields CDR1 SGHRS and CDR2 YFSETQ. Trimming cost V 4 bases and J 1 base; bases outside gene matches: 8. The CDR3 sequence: CASSTGTSGGVGTDTQYF. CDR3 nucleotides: TGCGCCAGCAGCACAGGGACTAGCGGGGGAGTTGGCACAGATACGCAGTATTTT.

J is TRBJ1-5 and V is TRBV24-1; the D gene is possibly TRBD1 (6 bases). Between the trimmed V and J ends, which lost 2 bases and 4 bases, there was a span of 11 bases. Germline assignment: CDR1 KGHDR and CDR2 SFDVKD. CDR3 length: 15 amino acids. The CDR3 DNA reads TGTGCCACCAGTGATTCGGGACAACTAAATCAGCCCCAGCATTTT. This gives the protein CATSDSGQLNQPQHF.

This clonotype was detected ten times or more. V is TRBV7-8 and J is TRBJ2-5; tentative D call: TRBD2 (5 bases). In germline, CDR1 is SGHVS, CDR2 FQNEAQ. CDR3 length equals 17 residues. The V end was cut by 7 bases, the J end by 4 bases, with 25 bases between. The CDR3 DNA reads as TGTGCCAGCACCCTTCGGGGAACCACGTATAGAGGAGAGACCCAGTACTTC. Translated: CASTLRGTTYRGETQYF.

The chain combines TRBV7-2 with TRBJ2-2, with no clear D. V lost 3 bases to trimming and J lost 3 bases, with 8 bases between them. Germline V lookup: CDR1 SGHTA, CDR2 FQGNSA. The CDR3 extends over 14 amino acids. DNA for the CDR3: TGTGCCAGCAGCTTGGCCCCCTACACCGGGGAGCTGTTTTTT. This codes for CASSLAPYTGELFF.

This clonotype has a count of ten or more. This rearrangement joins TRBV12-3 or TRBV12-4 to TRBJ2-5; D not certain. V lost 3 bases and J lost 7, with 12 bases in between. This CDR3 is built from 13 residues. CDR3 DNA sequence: TGTGCCAGCAGTTTTGCAGCCCAGGCGACCCAGTACTTC. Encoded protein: CASSFAAQATQYF.

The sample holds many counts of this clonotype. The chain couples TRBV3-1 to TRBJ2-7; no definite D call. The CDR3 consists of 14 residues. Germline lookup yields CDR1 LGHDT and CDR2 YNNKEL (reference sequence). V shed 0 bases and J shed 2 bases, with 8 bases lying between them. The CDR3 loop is CASSQDPETYEQYF. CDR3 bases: TGTGCCAGCAGCCAAGATCCCGAGACCTACGAGCAGTACTTC.

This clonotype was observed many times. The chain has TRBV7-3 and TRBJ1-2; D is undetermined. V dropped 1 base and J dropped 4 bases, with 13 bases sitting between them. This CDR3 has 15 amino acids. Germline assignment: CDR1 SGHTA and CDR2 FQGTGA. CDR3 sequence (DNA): TGTGCCAGCAGCTTAAATTCGGGGAGCAGCTATGGCTACACCTTC. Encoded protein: CASSLNSGSSYGYTF.

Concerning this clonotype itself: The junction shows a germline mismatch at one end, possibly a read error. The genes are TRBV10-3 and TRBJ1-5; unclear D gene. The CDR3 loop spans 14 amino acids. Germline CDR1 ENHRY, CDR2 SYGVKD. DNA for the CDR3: TGTGCCACCAGAAAGGACGGAGACAATGAGCCCAAGCATTTT. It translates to CATRKDGDNEPKHF.

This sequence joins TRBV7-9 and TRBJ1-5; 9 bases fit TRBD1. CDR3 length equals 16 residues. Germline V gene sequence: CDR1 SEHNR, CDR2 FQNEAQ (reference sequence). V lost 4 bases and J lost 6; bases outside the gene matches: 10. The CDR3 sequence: CASSSWTGVGGQPQHF. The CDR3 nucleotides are TGTGCCAGCAGCTCTTGGACAGGGGTAGGGGGTCAGCCCCAGCATTTT.

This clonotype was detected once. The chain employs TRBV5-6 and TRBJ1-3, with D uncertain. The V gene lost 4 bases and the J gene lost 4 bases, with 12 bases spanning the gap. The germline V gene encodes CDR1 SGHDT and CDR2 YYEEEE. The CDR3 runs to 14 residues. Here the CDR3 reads CASSDALGGNTIYF. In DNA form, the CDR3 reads TGTGCCAGCAGCGACGCATTAGGCGGAAACACCATATATTTT.